A single T cell receptor (beta chain) is shown here with its context. The sample is drawn from a study of cytomegalovirus exposure and HLA in healthy donors. A multiplex PCR was run with 60 Vbeta primers and 13 Jbeta primers. Generated by immunoSEQ multiplex PCR, the TCRdb table keeps only in-frame clones and is missing some. The sample consists of 150,000 to 190,000 clones, roughly 80% of them appearing once. Germline assignment: CDR1 MNHEY and CDR2 SVGAGI. The CDR3 is 14 residues long. Trimming took 6 bases from V and 5 from J, leaving 16 bases between them. The chain recombines TRBV6-5 with TRBJ1-2, with D possibly being TRBD1 (6 bases). This TCR was recovered from a woman between 50 and 59 years old in good health and CMV-seropositive. Sequenced input: PBMCs. The CDR3 sequence is CASSLQGPRYGYTF. CDR3 coding DNA: TGTGCCAGCAGCCTGCAGGGGCCGCGGTATGGCTACACCTTC.